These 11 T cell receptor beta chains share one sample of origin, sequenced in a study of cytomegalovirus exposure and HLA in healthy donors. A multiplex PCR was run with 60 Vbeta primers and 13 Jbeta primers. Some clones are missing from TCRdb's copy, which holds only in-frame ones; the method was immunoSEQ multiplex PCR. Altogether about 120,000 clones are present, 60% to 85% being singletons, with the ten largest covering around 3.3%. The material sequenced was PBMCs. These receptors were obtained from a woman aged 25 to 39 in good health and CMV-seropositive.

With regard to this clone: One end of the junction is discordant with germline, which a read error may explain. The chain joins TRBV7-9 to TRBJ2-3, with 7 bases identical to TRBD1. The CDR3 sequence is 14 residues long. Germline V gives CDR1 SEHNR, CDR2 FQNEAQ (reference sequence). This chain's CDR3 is CSSSLSTGADTQYF. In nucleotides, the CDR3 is TGTTCCAGCAGCTTAAGTACAGGGGCAGATACGCAGTATTTT.

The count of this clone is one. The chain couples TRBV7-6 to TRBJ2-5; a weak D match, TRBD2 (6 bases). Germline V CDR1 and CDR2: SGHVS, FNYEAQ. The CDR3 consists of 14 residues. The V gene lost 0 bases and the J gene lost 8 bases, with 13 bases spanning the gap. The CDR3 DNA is TGTGCCAGCAGCTTAGCGCTGTTCGGGAGAACCCAGTACTTC. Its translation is CASSLALFGRTQYF.

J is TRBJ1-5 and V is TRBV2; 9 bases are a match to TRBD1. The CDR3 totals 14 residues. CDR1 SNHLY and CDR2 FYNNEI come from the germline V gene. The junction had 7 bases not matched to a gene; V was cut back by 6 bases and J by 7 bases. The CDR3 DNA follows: TGTGCCAGCAGCCAACAGGGGGCGGGACAGCCCCAGCATTTT. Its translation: CASSQQGAGQPQHF.

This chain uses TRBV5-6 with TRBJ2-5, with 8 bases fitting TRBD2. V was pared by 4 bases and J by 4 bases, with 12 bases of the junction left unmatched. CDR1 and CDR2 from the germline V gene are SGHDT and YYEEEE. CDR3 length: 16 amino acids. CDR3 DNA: TGTGCCAGCAGCCAACCCCCCGGGGGGGCGGGAGAGACCCAGTACTTC. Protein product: CASSQPPGGAGETQYF.

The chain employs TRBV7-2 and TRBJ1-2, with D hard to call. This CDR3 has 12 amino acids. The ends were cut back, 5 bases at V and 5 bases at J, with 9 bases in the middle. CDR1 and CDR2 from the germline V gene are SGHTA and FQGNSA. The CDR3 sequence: CASSTEDYGYTF. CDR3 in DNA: TGTGCCAGCAGCACAGAAGATTATGGCTACACCTTC.

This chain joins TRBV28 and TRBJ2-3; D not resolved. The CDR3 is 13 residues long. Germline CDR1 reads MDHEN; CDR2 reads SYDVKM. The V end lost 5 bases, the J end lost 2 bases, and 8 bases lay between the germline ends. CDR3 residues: CASSLPLTDTQYF. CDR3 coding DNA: TGTGCCAGCAGTCTTCCCCTCACAGATACGCAGTATTTT.

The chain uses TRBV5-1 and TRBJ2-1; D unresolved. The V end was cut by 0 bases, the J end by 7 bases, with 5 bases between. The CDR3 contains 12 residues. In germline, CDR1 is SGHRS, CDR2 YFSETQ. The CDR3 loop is CASSLVQNEQFF. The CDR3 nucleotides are TGCGCCAGCAGCTTGGTTCAGAATGAGCAGTTCTTC.

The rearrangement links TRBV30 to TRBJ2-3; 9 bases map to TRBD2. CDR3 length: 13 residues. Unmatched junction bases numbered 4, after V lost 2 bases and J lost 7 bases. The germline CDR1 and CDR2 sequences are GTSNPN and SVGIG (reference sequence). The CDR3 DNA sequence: TGTGCCTGGAGTATCGCGGGGGGGAATACGCAGTATTTT. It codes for CAWSIAGGNTQYF.

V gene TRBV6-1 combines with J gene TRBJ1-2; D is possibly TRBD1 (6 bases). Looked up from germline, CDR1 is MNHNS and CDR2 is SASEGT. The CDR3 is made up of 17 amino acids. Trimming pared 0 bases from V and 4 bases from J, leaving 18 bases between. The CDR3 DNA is TGTGCCAGCAGTGAAGCGCTTCTTGGGGGCCTCGGCTATGGCTACACCTTC. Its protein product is CASSEALLGGLGYGYTF.

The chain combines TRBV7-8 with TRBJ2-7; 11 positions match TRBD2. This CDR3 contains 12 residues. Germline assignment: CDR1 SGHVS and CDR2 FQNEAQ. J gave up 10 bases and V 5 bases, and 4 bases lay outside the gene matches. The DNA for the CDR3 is TGTGCCAGCAGCCCAACTAGCGGGGGCCAGTACTTC. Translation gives CASSPTSGGQYF. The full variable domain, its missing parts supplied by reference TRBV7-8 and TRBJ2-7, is GAGVSQSPRYKVAKRGQDVALRCDPISGHVSLFWYQQALGQGPEFLTYFQNEAQLDKSGLPSDRFFAERPEGSVSTLKIQRTQQEDSAVYLCASSPTSGGQYFGPGTRLTVT.

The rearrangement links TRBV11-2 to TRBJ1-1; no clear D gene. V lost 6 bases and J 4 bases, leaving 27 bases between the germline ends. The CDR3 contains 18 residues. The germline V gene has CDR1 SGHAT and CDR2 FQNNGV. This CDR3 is CASRPSFYVRGWGTEAFF. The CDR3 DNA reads TGTGCCAGCAGGCCCTCTTTCTACGTCCGGGGATGGGGCACTGAAGCTTTCTTT.